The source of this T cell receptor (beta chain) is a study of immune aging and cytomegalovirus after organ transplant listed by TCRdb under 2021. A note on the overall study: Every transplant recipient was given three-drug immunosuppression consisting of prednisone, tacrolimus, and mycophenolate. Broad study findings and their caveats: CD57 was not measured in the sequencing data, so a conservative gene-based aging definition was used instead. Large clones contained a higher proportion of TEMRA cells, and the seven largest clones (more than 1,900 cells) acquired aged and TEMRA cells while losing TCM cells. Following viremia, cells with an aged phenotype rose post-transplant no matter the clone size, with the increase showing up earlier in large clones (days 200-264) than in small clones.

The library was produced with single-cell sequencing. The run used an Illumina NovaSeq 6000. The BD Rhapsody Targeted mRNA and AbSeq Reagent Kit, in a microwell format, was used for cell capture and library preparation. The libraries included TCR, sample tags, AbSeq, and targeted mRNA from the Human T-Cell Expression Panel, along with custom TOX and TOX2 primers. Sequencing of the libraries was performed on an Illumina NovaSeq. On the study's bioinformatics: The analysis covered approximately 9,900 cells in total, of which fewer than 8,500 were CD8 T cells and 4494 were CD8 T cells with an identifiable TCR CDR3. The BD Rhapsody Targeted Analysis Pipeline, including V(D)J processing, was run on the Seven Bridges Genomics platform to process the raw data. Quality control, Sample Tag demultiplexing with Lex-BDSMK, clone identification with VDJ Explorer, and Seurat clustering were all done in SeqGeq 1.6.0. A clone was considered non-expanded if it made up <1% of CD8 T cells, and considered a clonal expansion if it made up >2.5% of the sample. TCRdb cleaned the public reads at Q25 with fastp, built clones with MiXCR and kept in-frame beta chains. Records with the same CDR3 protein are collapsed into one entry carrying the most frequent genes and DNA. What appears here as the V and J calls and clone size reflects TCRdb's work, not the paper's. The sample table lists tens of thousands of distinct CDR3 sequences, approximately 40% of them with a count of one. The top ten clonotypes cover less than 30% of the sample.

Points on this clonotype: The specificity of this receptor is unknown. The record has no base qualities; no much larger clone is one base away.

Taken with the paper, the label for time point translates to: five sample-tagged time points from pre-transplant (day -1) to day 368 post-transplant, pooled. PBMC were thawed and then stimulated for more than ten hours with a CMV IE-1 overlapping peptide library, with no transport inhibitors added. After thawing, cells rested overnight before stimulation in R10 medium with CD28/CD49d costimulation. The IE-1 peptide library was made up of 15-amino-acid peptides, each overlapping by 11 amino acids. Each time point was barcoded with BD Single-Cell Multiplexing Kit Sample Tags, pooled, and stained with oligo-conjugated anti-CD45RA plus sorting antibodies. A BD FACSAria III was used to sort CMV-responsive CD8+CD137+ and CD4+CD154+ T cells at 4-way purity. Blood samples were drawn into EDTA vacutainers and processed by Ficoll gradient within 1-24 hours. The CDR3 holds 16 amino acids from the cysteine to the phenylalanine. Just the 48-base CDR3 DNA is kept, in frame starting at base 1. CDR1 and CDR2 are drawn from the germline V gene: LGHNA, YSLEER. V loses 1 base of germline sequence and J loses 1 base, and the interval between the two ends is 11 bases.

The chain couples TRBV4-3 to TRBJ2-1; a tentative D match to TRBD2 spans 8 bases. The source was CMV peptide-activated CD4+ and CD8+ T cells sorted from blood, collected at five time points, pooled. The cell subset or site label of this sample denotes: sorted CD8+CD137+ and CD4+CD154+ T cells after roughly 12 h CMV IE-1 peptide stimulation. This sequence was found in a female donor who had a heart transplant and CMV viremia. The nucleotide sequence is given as TGCGCCAGCAGCCAAGTAGCGGGACAGTCCTACAATGAGCAGTTCTTC. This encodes CASSQVAGQSYNEQFF.